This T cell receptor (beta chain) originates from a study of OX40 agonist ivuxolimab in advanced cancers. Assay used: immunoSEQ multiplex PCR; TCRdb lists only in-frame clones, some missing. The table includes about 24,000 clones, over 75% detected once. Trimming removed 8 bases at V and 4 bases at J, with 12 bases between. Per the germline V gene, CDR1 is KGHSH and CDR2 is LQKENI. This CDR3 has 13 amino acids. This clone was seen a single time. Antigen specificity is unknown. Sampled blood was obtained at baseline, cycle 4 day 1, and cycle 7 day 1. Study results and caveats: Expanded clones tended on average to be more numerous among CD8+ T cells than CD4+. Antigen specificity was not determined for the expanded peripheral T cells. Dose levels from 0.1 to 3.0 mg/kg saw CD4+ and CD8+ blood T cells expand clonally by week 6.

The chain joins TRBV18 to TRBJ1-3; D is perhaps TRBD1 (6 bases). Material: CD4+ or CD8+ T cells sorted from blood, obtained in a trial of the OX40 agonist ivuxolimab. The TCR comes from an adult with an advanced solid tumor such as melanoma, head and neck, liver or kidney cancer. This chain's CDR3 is CASEGGAGNTIYF. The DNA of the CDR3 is TGTGCCAGCGAAGGGGGAGCGGGAAACACCATATATTTT.